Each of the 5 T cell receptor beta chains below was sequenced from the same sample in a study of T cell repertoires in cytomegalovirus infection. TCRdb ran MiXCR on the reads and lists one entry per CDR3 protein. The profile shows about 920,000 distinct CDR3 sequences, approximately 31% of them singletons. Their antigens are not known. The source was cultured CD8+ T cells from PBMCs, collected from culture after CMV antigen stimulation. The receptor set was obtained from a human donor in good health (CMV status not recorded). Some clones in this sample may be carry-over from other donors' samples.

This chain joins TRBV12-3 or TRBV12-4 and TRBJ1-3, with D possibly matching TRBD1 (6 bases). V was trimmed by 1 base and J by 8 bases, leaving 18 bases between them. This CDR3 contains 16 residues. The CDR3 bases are TGTGCCAGCAGTTTAGATCCGGGACAAGGACCTTACACCATATATTTT. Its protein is CASSLDPGQGPYTIYF.

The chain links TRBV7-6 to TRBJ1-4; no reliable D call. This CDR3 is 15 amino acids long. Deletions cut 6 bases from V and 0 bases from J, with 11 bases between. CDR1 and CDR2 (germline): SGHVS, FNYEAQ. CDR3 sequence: CASSQGSSTNEKLFF. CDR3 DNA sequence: TGTGCCAGCAGTCAAGGATCCTCAACTAATGAAAAACTGTTTTTT.

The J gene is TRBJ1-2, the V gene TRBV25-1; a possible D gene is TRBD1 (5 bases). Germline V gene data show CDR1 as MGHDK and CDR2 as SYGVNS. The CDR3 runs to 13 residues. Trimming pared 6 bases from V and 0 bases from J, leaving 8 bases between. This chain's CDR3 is CASSRGANYGYTF. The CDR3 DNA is TGTGCCAGCAGCCGGGGCGCTAACTATGGCTACACCTTC.

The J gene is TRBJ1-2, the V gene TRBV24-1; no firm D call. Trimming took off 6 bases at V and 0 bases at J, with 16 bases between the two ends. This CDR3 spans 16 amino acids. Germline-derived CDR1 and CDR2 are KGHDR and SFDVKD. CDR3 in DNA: TGTGCCACCAGTTTCGGGCAGGCGCTTACTAACTATGGCTACACCTTC. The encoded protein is CATSFGQALTNYGYTF.

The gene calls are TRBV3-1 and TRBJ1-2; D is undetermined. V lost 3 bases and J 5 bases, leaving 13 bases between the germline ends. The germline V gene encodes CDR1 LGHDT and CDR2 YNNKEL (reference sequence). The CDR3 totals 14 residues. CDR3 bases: TGTGCCAGCAGCCACACCCGGGAGGAATATGGCTACACCTTC. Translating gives CASSHTREEYGYTF.